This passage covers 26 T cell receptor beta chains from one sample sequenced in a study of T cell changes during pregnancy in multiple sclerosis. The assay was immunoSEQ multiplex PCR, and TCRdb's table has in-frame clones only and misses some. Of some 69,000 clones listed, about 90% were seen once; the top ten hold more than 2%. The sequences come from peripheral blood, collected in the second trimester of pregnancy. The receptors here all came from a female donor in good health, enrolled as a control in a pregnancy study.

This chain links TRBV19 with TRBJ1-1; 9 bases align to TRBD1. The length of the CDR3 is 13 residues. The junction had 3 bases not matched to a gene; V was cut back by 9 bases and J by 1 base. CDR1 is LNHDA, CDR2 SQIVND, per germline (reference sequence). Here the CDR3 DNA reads TGTGCCAGCGGACAGGGGTCGAACACTGAAGCTTTCTTT. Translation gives CASGQGSNTEAFF.

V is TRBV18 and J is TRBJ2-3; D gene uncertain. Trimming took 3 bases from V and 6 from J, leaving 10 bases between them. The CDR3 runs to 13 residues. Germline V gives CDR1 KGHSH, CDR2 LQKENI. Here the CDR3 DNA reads TGTGCCAGCTCACCCGTCCCTAGGGATACGCAGTATTTT. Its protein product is CASSPVPRDTQYF.

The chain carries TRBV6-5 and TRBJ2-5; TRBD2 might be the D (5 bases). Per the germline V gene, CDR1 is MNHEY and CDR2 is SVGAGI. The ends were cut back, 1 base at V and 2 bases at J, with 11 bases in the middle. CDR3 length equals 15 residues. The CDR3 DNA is TGTGCCAGCAGTTACTATCGGGGAAAGCAAGAGACCCAGTACTTC. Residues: CASSYYRGKQETQYF.

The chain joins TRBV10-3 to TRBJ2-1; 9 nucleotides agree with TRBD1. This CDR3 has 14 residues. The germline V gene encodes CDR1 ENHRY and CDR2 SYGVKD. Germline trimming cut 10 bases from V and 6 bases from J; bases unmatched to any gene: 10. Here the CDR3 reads CATSGQGDINEQFF. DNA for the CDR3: TGTGCCACATCGGGACAGGGCGATATCAATGAGCAGTTCTTC.

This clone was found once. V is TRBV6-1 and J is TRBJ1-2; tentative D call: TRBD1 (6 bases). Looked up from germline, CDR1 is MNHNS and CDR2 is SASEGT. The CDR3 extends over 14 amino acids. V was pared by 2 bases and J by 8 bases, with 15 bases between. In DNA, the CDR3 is TGTGCCAGCAGTGAATCGCATCAGGGGAAGGGCTACACCTTC. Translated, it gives CASSESHQGKGYTF.

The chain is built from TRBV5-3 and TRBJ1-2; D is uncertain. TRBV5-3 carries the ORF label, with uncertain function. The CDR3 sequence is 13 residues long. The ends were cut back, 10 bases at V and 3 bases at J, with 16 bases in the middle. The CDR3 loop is CALADPLDYGYTF. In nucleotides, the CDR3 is TGTGCCCTTGCCGACCCACTAGACTATGGCTACACCTTC.

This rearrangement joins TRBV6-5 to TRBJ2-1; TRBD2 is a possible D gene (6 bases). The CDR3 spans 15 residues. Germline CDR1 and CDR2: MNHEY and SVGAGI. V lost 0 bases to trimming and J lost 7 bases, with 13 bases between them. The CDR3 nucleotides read TGTGCCAGCAGTTACTCTATCTATGGGGGGAATGAGCAGTTCTTC. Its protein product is CASSYSIYGGNEQFF.

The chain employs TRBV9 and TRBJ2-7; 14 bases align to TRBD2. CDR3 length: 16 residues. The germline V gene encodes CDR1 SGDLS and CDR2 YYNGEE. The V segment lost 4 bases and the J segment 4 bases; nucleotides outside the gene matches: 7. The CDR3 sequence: CASSWGTSGSGYEQYF. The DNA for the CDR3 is TGTGCCAGCAGCTGGGGGACTAGCGGGAGTGGGTACGAGCAGTACTTC.

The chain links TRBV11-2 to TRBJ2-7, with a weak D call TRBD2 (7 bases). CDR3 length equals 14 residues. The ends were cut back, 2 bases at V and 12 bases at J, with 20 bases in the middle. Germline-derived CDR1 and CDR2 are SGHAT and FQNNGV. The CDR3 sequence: CASSLSGGGSQGYF. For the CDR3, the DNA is TGTGCCAGCAGCTTATCGGGGGGCGGGTCACAGGGGTACTTC.

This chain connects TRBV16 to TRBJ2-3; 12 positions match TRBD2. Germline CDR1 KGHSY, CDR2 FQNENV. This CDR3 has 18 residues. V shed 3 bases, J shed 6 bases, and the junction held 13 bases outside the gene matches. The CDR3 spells CASSHPRLAGGLEDTQYF. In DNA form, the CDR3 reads TGTGCCAGCAGCCATCCCCGTCTAGCGGGAGGGCTGGAGGATACGCAGTATTTT.

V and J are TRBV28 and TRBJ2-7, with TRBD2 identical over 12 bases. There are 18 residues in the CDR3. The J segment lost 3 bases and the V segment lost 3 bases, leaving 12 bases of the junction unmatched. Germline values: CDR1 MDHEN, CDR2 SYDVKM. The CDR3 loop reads CASSFQQGLAGSLYEQYF. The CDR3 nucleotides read TGTGCCAGCAGTTTCCAGCAAGGACTAGCGGGATCCCTCTACGAGCAGTACTTC.

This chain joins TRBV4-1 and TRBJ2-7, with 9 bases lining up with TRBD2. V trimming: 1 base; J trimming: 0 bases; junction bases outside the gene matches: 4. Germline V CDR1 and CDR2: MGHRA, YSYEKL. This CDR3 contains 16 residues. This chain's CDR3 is CASSQVPSGTSYEQYF. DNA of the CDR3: TGCGCCAGCAGCCAAGTCCCTAGCGGGACCTCCTACGAGCAGTACTTC.

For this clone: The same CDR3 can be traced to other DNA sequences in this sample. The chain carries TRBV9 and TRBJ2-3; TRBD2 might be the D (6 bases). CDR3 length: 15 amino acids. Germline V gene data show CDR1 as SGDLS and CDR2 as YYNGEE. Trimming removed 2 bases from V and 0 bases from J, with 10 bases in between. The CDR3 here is CASSVGGLSTDTQYF. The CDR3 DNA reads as TGTGCCAGCAGCGTCGGGGGACTTAGCACAGATACGCAGTATTTT.

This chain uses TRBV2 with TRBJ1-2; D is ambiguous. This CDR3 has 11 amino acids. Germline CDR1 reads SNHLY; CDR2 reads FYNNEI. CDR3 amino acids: CALGGNYGYTF. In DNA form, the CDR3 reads TGTGCGCTGGGAGGGAACTATGGCTACACCTTC.

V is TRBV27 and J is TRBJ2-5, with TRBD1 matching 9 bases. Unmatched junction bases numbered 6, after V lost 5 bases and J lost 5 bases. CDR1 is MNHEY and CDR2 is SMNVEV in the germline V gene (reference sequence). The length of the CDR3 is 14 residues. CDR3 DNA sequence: TGTGCCAGCAGTCACAGGGGGCTCGGGGAGACCCAGTACTTC. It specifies CASSHRGLGETQYF.

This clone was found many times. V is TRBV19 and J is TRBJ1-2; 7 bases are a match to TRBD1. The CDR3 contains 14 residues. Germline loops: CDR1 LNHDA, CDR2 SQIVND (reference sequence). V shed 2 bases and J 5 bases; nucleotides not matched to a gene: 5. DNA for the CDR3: TGTGCCAGTAGTATATCAGGGGGAAGTTATGGCTACACCTTC. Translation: CASSISGGSYGYTF.

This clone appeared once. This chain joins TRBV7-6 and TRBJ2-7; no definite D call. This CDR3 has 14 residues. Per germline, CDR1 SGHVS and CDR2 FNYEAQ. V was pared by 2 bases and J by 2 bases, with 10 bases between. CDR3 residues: CASSLIGSAYEQYF. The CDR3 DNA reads TGTGCCAGCAGCTTAATTGGCTCTGCCTACGAGCAGTACTTC.

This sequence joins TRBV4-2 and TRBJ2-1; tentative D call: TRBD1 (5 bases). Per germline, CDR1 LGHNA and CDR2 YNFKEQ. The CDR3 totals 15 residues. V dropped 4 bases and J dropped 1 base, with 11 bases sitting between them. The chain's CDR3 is CASSPRTTSYNEQFF. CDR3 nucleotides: TGTGCCAGCAGCCCGCGGACAACTTCCTACAATGAGCAGTTCTTC.

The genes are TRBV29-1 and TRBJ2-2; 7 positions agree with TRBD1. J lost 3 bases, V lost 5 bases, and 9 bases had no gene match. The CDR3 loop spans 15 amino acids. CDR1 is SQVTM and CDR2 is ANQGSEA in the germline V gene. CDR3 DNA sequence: TGCAGCGTTATTAAAGGGGGCCCGGACACCGGGGAGCTGTTTTTT. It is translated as CSVIKGGPDTGELFF.

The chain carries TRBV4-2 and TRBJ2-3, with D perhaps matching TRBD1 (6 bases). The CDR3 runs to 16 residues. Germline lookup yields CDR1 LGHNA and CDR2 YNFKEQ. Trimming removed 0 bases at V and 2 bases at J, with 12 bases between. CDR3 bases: TGTGCCAGCAGCCAAGAGTACAGGGAGACCACAGATACGCAGTATTTT. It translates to CASSQEYRETTDTQYF.

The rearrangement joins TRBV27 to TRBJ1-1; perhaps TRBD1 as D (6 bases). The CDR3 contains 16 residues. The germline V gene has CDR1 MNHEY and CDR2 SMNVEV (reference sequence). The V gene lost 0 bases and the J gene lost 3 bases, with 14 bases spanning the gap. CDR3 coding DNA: TGTGCCAGCAGTTTATCGAAGACAGGCCAAGACACTGAAGCTTTCTTT. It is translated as CASSLSKTGQDTEAFF.

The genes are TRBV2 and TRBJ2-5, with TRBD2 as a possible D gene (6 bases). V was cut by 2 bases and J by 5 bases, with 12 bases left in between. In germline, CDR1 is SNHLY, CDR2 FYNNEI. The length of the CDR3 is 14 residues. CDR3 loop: CASSELGTGETQYF. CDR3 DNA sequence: TGTGCCAGCAGTGAATTGGGGACTGGGGAGACCCAGTACTTC.

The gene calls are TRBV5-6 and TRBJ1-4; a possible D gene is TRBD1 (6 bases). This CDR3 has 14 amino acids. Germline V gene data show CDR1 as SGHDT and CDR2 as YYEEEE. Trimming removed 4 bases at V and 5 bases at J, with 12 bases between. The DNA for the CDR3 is TGTGCCAGCAGCCACAGGGTCCAGAATGAAAAACTGTTTTTT. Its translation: CASSHRVQNEKLFF. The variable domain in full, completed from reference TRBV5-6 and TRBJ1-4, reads DAGVTQSPTHLIKTRGQQVTLRCSPKSGHDTVSWYQQALGQGPQFIFQYYEEEERQRGNFPDRFSGHQFPNYSSELNVNALLLGDSALYLCASSHRVQNEKLFFGSGTQLSVL.

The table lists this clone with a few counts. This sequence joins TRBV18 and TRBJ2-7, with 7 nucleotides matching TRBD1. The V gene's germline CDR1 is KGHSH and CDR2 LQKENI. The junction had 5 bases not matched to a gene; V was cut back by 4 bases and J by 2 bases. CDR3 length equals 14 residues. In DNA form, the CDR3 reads TGTGCCAGCTCACAGACGGGACAGCCCTACGAGCAGTACTTC. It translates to CASSQTGQPYEQYF. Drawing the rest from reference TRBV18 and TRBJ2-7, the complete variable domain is NAGVMQNPRHLVRRRGQEARLRCSPMKGHSHVYWYRQLPEEGLKFMVYLQKENIIDESGMPKERFSAEFPKEGPSILRIQQVVRGDSAAYFCASSQTGQPYEQYFGPGTRLTVT.

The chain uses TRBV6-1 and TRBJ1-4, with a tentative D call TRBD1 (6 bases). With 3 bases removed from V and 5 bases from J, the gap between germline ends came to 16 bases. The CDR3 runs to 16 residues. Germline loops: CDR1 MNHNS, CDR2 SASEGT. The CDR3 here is CASSDAQGFGNEKLFF. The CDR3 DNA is TGTGCCAGCAGTGATGCACAGGGTTTTGGGAATGAAAAACTGTTTTTT.

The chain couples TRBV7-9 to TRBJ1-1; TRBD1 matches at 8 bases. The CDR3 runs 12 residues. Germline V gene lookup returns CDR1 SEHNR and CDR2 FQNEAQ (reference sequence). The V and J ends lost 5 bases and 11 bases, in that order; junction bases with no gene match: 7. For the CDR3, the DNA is TGTGCCAGCAGCGCTGACAGGGGTTGGGCTTTCTTT. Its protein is CASSADRGWAFF. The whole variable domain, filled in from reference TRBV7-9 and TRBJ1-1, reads DTGVSQNPRHKITKRGQNVTFRCDPISEHNRLYWYRQTLGQGPEFLTYFQNEAQLEKSRLLSDRFSAERPKGSFSTLEIQRTEQGDSAMYLCASSADRGWAFFGQGTRLTVV.